The rows below give T cell receptor beta chains drawn from one sample of a study of CDR3 diversity in severe acne. TCRdb re-analysed the PCR reads in MiXCR, keeping a single row per CDR3 protein. The sample shows over 90,000 distinct CDR3 sequences, about half of them seen only once. Sequencing used blood. The receptors stem from a male donor with acne. CDR3s include the opening cysteine and the closing phenylalanine or tryptophan. Fields, in order: J gene, V gene, clone size, D gene, CDR3 protein, CDR3 DNA. D genes are given only for firm matches. Clone size appears in some rows only: once, few, many, or a class for an expanded clone.

TRBJ2-7	TRBV25-1	.	.	CASRSRNYEQYF	TGTGCCAGTAGGTCTCGCAACTACGAGCAGTACTTC
TRBJ1-3	TRBV10-3	.	.	CAISEPKVADGSGNTIYF	TGTGCCATCAGTGAGCCCAAGGTCGCAGACGGCTCTGGAAACACCATATATTTT
TRBJ1-4	TRBV15	many	.	CATSIPTTTGDEKLFF	TGTGCCACCAGCATACCCACCACGACGGGAGATGAAAAACTGTTTTTT
TRBJ2-5	TRBV7-9	once	TRBD1	CASSASGTGERETQYF	TGTGCCAGCAGCGCTTCCGGGACAGGGGAACGAGAGACCCAGTACTTC
TRBJ2-1	TRBV19	many	TRBD2	CASSFSGSYYNEQFF	TGTGCCAGTAGTTTTAGCGGGAGTTACTACAATGAGCAGTTCTTC
TRBJ1-6	TRBV7-6	.	.	CASGPPLHF	TGTGCCAGCGGGCCACCCCTCCACTTT
TRBJ2-5	TRBV19	.	TRBD1	CASRDRGSRETQYF	TGTGCCAGCCGGGACAGGGGGAGCCGAGAGACCCAGTACTTC
TRBJ2-7	TRBV5-1	few	.	CASSQVGGDPSYEQYF	TGCGCCAGCAGCCAGGTCGGAGGGGATCCTTCCTACGAGCAGTACTTC
TRBJ2-1	TRBV4-1	few	TRBD2	CASSQALAGAGEQFF	TGCGCCAGCAGCCAGGCACTAGCGGGAGCAGGCGAGCAGTTCTTC
TRBJ1-5	TRBV25-1	few	.	CASSDGRFGDQPQHF	TGTGCCAGCAGTGACGGAAGGTTCGGGGATCAGCCCCAGCATTTT
TRBJ2-6	TRBV7-2	.	.	CASSPPRSYGANVLTF	TGTGCCAGCAGCCCGCCCCGATCATACGGGGCCAACGTCCTGACTTTC